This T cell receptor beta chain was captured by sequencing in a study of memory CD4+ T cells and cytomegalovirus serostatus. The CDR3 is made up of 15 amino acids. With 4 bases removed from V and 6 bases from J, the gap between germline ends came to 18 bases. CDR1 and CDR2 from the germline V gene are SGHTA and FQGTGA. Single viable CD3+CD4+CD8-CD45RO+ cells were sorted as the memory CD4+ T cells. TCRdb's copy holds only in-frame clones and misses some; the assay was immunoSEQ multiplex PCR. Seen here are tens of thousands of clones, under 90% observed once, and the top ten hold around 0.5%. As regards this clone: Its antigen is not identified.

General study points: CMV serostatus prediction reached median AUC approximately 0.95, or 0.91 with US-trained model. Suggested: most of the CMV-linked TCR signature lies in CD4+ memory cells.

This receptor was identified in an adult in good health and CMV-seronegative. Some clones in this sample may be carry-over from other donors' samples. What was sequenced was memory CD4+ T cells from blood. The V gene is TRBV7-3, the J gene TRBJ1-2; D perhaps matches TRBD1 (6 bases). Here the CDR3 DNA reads TGTGCCAGCAGCTGGACAGCCGGGAGCAAAGATGGCTACACCTTC. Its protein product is CASSWTAGSKDGYTF.